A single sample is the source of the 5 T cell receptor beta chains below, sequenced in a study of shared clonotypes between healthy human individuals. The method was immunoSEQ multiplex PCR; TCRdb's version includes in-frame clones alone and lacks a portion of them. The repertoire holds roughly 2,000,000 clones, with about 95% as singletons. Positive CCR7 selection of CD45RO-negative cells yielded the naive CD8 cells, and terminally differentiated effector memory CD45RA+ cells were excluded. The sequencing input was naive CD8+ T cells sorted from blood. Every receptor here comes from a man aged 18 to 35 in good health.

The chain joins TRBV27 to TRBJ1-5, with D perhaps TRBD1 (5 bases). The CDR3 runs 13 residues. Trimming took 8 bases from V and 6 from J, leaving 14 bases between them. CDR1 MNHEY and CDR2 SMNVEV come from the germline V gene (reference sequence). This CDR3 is CASGYQGLQPQHF. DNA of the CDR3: TGTGCCAGCGGATACCAGGGTCTTCAGCCCCAGCATTTT.

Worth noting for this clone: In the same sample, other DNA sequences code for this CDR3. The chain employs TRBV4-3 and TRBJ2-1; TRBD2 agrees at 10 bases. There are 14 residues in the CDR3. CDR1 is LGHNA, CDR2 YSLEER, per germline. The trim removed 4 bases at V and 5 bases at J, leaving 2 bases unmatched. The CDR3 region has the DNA TGCGCCAGCAGCCGGCTAGCGGGGGACAATGAGCAGTTCTTC. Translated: CASSRLAGDNEQFF.

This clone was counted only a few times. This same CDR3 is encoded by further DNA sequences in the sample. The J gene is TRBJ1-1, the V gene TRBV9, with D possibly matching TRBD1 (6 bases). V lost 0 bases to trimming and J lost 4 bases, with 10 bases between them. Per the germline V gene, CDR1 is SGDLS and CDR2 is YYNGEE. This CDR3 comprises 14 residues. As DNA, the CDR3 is TGTGCCAGCAGCGTAGGTCAGGGGAGCACTGAAGCTTTCTTT. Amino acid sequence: CASSVGQGSTEAFF.

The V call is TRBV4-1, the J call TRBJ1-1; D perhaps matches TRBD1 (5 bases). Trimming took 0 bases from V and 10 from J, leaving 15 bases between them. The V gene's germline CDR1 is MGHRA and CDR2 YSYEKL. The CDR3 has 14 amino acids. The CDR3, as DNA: TGCGCCAGCAGCCAAGAAACGGGGGGTTGGGGAGCTTTCTTT. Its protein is CASSQETGGWGAFF.

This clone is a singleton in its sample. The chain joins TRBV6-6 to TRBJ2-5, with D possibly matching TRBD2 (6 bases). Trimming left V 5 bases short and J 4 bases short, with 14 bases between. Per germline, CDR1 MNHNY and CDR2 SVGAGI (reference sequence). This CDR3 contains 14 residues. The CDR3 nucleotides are TGTGCCAGCAGTGACCGGGGGACTCCAGAGACCCAGTACTTC. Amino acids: CASSDRGTPETQYF.